This entry features one TCR beta chain sequence. What antigen it recognizes has not been identified. Qualities for individual bases were not recorded, and no much larger clone is one base off. The sample is drawn from a study of OX40 agonist ivuxolimab in advanced cancers. Broadly, across the study: Ivuxolimab was a fully human IgG2 agonistic monoclonal antibody targeting the costimulatory receptor OX40 (CD134). Intravenous ivuxolimab was administered to patients every 2 weeks at six dose levels: 0.01, 0.1, 0.3, 1.5, 3 and 10 mg/kg. Of the 50 to 55 dose-escalation patients, hepatocellular carcinoma was present in about 19, melanoma in around 15, renal cell carcinoma in 9 and head and neck cancer in 9. A male proportion of almost 85% and a mean age of about 60 years, ranging from 23 to 79, were recorded for the dose-escalation cohort. Patients were allowed to have had prior anti-PD-1, anti-PD-L1 or anti-CTLA-4 therapy, and approximately 43% of the dose-escalation patients had previously received checkpoint inhibitors. Three dose-escalation patients achieved partial responses, one with hepatocellular carcinoma and two with cutaneous melanoma. Peripheral TCRbeta sequencing aimed to test whether ivuxolimab altered TCR sequence diversity and caused clonal T-cell expansion. The monotherapy dose-escalation portion (N = 52 patients) of the phase I ivuxolimab trial is reported in the paper.

Patients with a history of autoimmune disease or receiving systemic immunosuppression were excluded from the trial. Peripheral blood for TCR sequencing was collected from all dose cohorts at baseline, on cycle 4 day 1, and on cycle 7 day 1. Samples were obtained from an open-label, multicenter, first-in-human phase I dose-escalation trial of ivuxolimab. Adults with locally advanced or metastatic melanoma, renal cell, hepatocellular, or head and neck squamous cell carcinoma were enrolled in the trial. CD4+ and CD8+ T cells were sorted separately from peripheral blood before TCR sequencing. What the work shows at the level of the full study, not this receptor alone: Low levels of normalized T-cell clonal expansion were also shown by some nonresponding patients. Which antigens the clonally expanded peripheral T cells were specific for was not determined. In partial responders in the 0.1-3.0 mg/kg groups, normalized peripheral clonal expansion was found to be among the lowest, especially among CD8+ T cells. On average, CD8+ T cells showed more expanded clones than CD4+ T cells after ivuxolimab. Clonal expansion of both CD4+ and CD8+ blood T cells was observed from baseline to week 6 at doses 0.1 to 3.0 mg/kg.

Genomic DNA was isolated from the sorted cells so that the TCRbeta CDR3 region could be sequenced. TCRbeta CDR3 regions were sequenced using the immunoSEQ Assay. TCRdb holds this immuneACCESS table with in-frame rearrangements only. Some clones are missing; in checked studies, unresolved V genes explain under half, and the rest has no known cause. This sample gives tens of thousands of clones in total; over 75% of them show up just once. Roughly 4% of the sample belongs to the ten largest clones. The V end loses 7 bases and the J end loses 1 base, and a stretch of 20 bases separates them. The CDR3 holds 17 amino acids from the cysteine to the phenylalanine. The entry retains the CDR3 DNA only, 51 bases that are in frame from base 1. CDR1 and CDR2 are read off the germline V gene as SGHAT and FQNNGV.

The receptor's source is an adult with an advanced solid tumor such as melanoma, head and neck, liver or kidney cancer. The chain was built from TRBV11-2 and TRBJ2-1; TRBD2 is possibly the D segment (5 matching bases). This specimen was CD4+ or CD8+ T cells sorted from blood, taken in a trial of the OX40 agonist ivuxolimab. The nucleotide sequence reads as follows: TGTGCCAGCAAACCGGTAGTTGAGCGGAGGTCCTACAATGAGCAGTTCTTC. The translation is CASKPVVERRSYNEQFF.